This entry concerns a single T cell receptor (beta chain). The specificity of this receptor is unknown. Per-base qualities were not stored, and no clone one base away is much larger. The cohort was made up of approximately 700 healthy bone marrow donors. Cohort members were all nominally healthy when sampled, although unrecorded immune exposures were likely present. The donor was CMV seronegative and was included in the group of several hundred seronegative cohort members. Each donor provided a peripheral blood sample, and peripheral blood mononuclear cells were used for TCR beta sequencing. The Qiagen DNeasy Blood Extraction Kit was used to extract genomic DNA from the blood cell samples. The entry originates in a study of cytomegalovirus exposure and HLA in healthy donors (dated by TCRdb to 2016 to 2017). Notes on the research overall: According to an earlier analysis of a few hundred of the donors, about 180 million T cells yielded roughly 110 million unique TCR beta sequences and approximately 300 Gb of sequence data. Approximately 300 gigabases of sequencing data and approximately 91 million unique TCR sequences made up an early release that covered several hundred HLA-typed donors. Of the 350 to 450 genotyped donors, about 80% fell in the genetic ancestry cluster associated with self-reported Caucasian donors. The study aimed to test whether cataloging public T cell receptors could reveal signatures of past pathogen exposure. Using immunosequencing, the study profiled T cell repertoires from 666 subjects and related those repertoires to cytomegalovirus serostatus. Besides the first cohort of around 700 subjects, a separate validation cohort made up of over 95 different subjects was used. To predict cytomegalovirus infection status, the study brought together high-throughput TCR immunosequencing, statistical association of individual TCRs with disease status, and machine learning. A later analysis re-analyzed previously published TCR beta repertoires from approximately 670 donors and added high-resolution HLA genotyping to study TCR occurrence patterns. Rather than drawing on any new phenotypic data, the later analysis identified candidate immune exposures from TCR beta sequences and the way those sequences occurred across donors. To decide whether each TCR beta V gene segment behaved as functional or pseudogenic, an earlier analysis of approximately 600 of the donors relied on high-throughput TCR beta sequencing. Donor age, sex, ethnicity and CMV serostatus were compiled alongside the repertoire data. A later genetic analysis took genome-wide SNP genotypes for 398 of the 666 donors and used that subset as a discovery cohort. All discovery cohort repertoires had been generated using a single sequencing platform. HLA typing covered class I and class II loci at four-digit resolution. Typing coverage varied by locus: about 620-640 donors for A, B, C, DRB1 and DQB1; roughly 500 for DQA1; more than 600 for DPA1; some 470 for DPB1. Four to six DR-DQ haplotypes were handled as single units for association and clustering, since linkage in the cohort was strong. On average, about 240,000 unique TCR beta nucleotide sequences were sequenced per donor among about 400 genotyped donors of the cohort, with about 19% of those sequences being non-productive.

Taken from the germline V gene, the CDR1 and CDR2 loops are MDHEN and SYDVKM. Unmatched junction bases come to 5, with V trimmed by 5 bases and J by 6 bases. Inclusive of the bounding cysteine and phenylalanine, the CDR3 is 13 residues long. Only the CDR3 portion is preserved as DNA: 39 bases, with reading frame beginning at the first base. The library came from the immunoSEQ multiplex PCR assay. For the multiplex PCR, a mixture combining 60 forward primers for TCR Vbeta segments and 13 reverse primers for TCR Jbeta segments was used. Amplification of the CDR3 region of rearranged TCR beta genes was performed with a multiplex PCR assay on genomic DNA. On the Illumina HiSeq System, the amplified TCR beta libraries were sequenced as 87-base-pair reads. The authors' pipeline ran thus. A later analysis counted about 82 million unique TCR beta chains across the 690 or so repertoires, and roughly 9.9 million of these chains were shared by at least two donors. Raw reads were error-corrected and collapsed into unique sequences with a nearest-neighbor algorithm that merged closely related sequences to remove PCR and sequencing errors. V, D and J gene segments were assigned by aligning CDR3 sequences to IMGT reference sequences. Each retained sequence needed at least a six-nucleotide match to both a V gene segment and a J gene segment. Rearrangements were called productive when the CDR3 lacked stop codons and stayed in frame with V and J; all others were non-productive. CDR3 was defined by IMGT convention, running from the second conserved V-encoded cysteine to the conserved J-encoded phenylalanine. The earlier analysis of some 580 of the donors excluded any sequence lacking an unambiguous match to a single V gene segment. In an earlier analysis of a few hundred of the donors, a V segment was called functional when productive rearrangements were above 56.7%, and segregating when the standard deviation between donors exceeded 5%. A statistical classification framework was built for diagnosing cytomegalovirus status from the catalog of TCR beta chain sequences. A later analysis assigned V and J genes by comparing TCR nucleotide sequences with IMGT/GENE-DB human TR gene sequences. In a later analysis, CDR3 sequences and most-parsimonious VDJ recombination scenarios were assigned using the TCRdist pipeline. In a later analysis, each TCR beta chain was defined by its CDR3 amino acid sequence together with its V-gene family, and reads lacking a unique V-gene family were excluded. As a way to deal with suspected cross-contamination and a sequencing artifact, a later analysis dropped hundreds of nucleotide sequences that were highly shared and had low generation probability. In a later analysis, a clonal expansion index was calculated for each public chain from normalized within-repertoire ranks of inferred template counts. Generation probabilities in a later analysis came from a VDJ recombination model fitted to out-of-frame rearrangements, and those results were checked against IGoR. In a later analysis, TCR-TCR, TCR-HLA and TCR-CMV co-occurrence was scored with hypergeometric tests, and a repertoire-size bias correction was applied to TCR pairs. False discovery rates were estimated in a later analysis by permuting HLA or CMV assignments 20 times. A later analysis grouped co-occurring TCRs with DBSCAN, adding TCRdist sequence similarity when clustering within HLA-allele-positive subsets. Repertoires with fewer than 30,000 or more than 120,000 public chains were left out of co-occurrence clustering, as were about five repertoires with anomalous nucleotide sharing. The immuneACCESS repertoire file appears here via TCRdb, limited to in-frame rearrangements. These files lack a portion of the clones; in checked studies, under half of the deficit traces to unresolved V genes, and the cause of the others is not known. That table supplies the V and J calls and clone size; D and trimming were determined from the DNA. The sample contains 170,000 or so clones, roughly 80% of them found a single time. The top ten clonotypes cover about 1.3% of the sample.

Overall study outcomes, separate from this receptor: A cluster of highly shared sequence variants was judged likely to represent a technical artifact of the sequencing pipeline. According to a later analysis, TCR association rates differed among HLA loci, with DRB1 alleles showing the most associated TCRs and HLA-C alleles showing the fewest. HLA typing was unavailable for some donors at each locus, so association tests used only the typed subset. According to a later genetic analysis, donors in an Asian-associated ancestry cluster had fewer N-insertions in productive TCRs than the approximately 700-donor mean. While some public TCRs were present in many individuals, most TCR sequences turned up only very rarely across donors. In a later analysis, several top co-occurrence clusters were reported to appear linked to parvovirus B19, influenza, CMV and Epstein-Barr virus. According to the authors, the approach could potentially be generalized to other disease states and immunological phenotypes. Correlated functional status among segregating V segments might be attributable to linkage disequilibrium, but an unknown experimental factor could not be ruled out. Some IMGT-functional V segments, including TRBV6-2 and TRBV6-3, could not be told apart with the 87-base-pair reads, so those segments were excluded. In an earlier analysis of 450 to 750 of the donors, most TCR beta V segments appeared in productive rearrangements about 87% or about 30% of the time, broadly matching IMGT annotations. Cytomegalovirus status was reported to be diagnosed by the classifier with high specificity and sensitivity in both the original and validation cohorts. Immune exposure information for the cohort was limited to CMV serostatus. Specific HLA alleles were associated with over 15,000 TCR beta sequences at a false discovery rate of 0.05 in a later analysis. When HLA alleles, especially DR and DQ, strongly co-occurred, attributing TCR associations to individual alleles was difficult. In a later analysis, most CMV-associated TCR beta chains were found to appear HLA-restricted, with HLA associations seemingly driven largely by CMV exposure. In vitro tests confirmed that a few of the cytomegalovirus-associated TCR beta chains recognize cytomegalovirus antigens. The study gave a list of 150 to 200 TCR beta chains associated with cytomegalovirus. Because counts were too low, 15 to 20 rarely observed V segments, including chromosome 9 orphons, were excluded from the earlier analysis of several hundred of the donors. Presence/absence analyses assumed roughly uniform sequencing depth across donors, an assumption that may not hold. A further reported finding was that TCR beta sequences accurately predicted the HLA-A and HLA-B alleles for most subjects in the first cohort. In a later analysis, HLA-associated TCR beta chains were found to be more clonally expanded and to have lower generation probabilities than equally common non-associated chains. Only TCR beta chains were sequenced in this cohort, and the absence of alpha or paired-chain data limited detectable features. In a later genetic analysis, a missense DCLRE1C variant was associated with V-gene and J-gene trimming of TCR beta chains, and the association was replicated in an independent cohort.

The chain uses TRBV28 and TRBJ2-7; TRBD1 agrees with 9 junctional bases. Sequenced material: PBMCs. The receptor comes from a young woman in good health and CMV-seronegative. The CDR3 region has the sequence CASSRDREGEQYF. Here is the DNA: TGTGCCAGCAGTAGGGACAGGGAGGGCGAGCAGTACTTC.